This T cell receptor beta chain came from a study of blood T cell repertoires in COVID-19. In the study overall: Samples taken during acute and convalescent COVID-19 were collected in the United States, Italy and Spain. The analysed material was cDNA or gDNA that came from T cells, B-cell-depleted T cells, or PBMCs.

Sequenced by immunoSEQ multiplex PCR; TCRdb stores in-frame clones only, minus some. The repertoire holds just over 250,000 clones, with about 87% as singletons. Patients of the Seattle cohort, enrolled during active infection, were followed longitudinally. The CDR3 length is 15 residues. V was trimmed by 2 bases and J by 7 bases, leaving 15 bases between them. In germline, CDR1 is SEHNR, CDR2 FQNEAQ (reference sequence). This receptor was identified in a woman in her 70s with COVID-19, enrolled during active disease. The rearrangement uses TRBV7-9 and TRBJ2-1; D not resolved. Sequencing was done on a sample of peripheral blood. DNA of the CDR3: TGTGCCAGCAGCTTAATCTGGTCGGGTCATAATGAGCAGTTCTTC. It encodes CASSLIWSGHNEQFF.